This T cell receptor (beta chain) was documented in a study of CD8 T cells in Susac syndrome. The RNA, roughly 0.5 to 1 ug, was put through reverse transcription using random hexamers. Across 54 Vbeta and 13 Jbeta, TCR beta CDR3 was amplified with immunoSEQ multiplex PCR. Using its own MiXCR run on the immunoSEQ multiplex PCR reads, TCRdb lists one record per CDR3 protein. The sample shows about 210,000 distinct CDR3 sequences, about 95% of them seen only once. CDR3 length equals 15 residues. V was clipped by 0 bases and J by 4 bases, with 12 bases between them. The multiple sclerosis controls were treatment-naive patients, and their relapsing-remitting disease was stable or active.

The genes are TRBV12-3 or TRBV12-4 and TRBJ1-2; no clear D. Material for sequencing was CD4+ T cells from PBMCs. This TCR was recovered from a human donor with multiple sclerosis. The CDR3 DNA reads TGTGCCAGCAGTTTAGCTGAGTCCGCCTCCTATGGCTACACCTTC. Translated, it gives CASSLAESASYGYTF.